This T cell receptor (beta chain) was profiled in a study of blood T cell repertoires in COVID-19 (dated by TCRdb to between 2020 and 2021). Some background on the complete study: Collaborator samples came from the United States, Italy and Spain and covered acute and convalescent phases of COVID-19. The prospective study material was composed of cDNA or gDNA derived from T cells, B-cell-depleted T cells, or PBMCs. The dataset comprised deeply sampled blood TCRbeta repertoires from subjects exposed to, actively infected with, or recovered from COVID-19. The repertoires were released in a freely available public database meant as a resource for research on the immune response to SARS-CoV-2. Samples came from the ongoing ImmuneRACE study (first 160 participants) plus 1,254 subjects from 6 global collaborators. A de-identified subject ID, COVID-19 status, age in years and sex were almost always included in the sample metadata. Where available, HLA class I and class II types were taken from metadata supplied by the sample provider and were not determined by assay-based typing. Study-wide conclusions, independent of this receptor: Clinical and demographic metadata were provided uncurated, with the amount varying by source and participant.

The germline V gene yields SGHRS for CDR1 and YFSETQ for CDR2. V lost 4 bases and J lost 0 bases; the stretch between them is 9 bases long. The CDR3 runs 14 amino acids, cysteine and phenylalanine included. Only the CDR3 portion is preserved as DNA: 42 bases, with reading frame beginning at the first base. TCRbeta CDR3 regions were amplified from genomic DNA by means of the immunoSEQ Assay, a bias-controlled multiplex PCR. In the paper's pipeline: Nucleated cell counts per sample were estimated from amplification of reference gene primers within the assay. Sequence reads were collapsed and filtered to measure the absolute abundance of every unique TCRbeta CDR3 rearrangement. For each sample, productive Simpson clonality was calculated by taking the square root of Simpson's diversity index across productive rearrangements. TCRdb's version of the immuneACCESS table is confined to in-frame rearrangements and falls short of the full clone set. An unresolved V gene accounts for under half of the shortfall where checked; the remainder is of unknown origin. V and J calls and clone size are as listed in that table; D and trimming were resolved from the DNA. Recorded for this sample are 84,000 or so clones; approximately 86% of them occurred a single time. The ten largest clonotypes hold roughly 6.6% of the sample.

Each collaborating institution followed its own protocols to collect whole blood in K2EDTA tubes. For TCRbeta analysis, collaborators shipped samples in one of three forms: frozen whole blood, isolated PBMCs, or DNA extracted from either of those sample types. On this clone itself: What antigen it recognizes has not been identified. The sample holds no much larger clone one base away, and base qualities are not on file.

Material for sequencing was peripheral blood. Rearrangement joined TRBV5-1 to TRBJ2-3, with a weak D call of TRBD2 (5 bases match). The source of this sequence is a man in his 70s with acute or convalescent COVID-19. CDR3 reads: CASSARGSTDTQYF. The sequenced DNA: TGCGCCAGCAGCGCTCGGGGTAGCACAGATACGCAGTATTTT.